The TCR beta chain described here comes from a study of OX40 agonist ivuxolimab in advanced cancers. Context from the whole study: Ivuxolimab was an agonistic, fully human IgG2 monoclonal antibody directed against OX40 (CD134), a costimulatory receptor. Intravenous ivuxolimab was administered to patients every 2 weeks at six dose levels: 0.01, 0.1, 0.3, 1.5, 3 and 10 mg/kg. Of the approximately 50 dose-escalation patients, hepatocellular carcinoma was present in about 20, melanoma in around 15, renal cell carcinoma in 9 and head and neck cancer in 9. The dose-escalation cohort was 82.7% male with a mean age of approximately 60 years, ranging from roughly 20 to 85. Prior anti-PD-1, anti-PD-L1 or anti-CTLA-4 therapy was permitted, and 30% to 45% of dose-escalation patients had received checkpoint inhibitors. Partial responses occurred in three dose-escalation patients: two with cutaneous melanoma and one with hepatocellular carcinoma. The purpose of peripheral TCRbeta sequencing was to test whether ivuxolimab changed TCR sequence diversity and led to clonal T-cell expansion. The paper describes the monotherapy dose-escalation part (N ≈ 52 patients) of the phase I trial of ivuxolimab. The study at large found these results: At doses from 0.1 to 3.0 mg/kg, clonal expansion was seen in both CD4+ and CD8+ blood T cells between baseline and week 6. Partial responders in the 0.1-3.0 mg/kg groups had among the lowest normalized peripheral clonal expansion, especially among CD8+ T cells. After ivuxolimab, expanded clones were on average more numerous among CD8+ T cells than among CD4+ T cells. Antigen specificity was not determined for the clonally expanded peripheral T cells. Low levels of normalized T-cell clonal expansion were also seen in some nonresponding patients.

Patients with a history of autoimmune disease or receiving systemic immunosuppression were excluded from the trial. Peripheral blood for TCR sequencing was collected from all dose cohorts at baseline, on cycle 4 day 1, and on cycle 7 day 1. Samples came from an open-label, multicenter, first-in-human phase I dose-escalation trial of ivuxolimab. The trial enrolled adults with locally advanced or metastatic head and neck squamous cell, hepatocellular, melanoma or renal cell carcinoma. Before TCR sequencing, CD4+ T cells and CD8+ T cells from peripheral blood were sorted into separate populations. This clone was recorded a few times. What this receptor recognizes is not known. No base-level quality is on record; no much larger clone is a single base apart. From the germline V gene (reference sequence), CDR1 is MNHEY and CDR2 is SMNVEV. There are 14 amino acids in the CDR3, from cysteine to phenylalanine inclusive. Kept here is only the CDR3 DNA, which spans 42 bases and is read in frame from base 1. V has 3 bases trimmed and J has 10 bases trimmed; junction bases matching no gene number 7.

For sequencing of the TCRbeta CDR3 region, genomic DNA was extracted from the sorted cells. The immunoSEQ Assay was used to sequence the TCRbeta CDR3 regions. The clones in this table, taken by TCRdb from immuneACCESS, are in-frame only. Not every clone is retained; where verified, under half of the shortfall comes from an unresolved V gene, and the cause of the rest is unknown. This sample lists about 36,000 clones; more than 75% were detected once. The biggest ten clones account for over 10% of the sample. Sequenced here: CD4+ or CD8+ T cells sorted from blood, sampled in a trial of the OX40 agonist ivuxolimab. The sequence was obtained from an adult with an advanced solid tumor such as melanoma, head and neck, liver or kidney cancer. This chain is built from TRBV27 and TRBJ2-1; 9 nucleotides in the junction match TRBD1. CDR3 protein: CASSLIGTGIEQFF. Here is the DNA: TGTGCCAGCAGTTTGATTGGGACAGGGATCGAGCAGTTCTTC.